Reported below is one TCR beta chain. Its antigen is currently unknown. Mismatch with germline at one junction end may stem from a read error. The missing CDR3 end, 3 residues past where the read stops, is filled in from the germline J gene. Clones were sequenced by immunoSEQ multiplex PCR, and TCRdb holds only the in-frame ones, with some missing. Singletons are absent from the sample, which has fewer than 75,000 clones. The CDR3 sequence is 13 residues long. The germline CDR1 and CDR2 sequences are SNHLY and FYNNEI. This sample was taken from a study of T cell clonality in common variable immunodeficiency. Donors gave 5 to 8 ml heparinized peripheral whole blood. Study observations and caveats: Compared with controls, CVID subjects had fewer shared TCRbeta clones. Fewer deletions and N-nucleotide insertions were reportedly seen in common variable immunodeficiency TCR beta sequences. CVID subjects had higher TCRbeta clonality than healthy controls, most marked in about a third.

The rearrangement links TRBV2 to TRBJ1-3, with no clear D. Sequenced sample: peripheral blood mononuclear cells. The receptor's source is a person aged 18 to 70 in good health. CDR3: CASSGTSGSTIYF. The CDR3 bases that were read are TGTGCCAGCAGTGGGACTTCTGGAAGCACC.